This entry lists 27 T cell receptor beta chains sequenced from one sample in a study of blood T cell repertoires in COVID-19. Some clones are missing from TCRdb's copy, which holds only in-frame ones; the method was immunoSEQ multiplex PCR. The sample lists 150,000 or so clones; roughly 80% were seen once. Sequences were obtained from PBMCs or T cells enriched from blood (not recorded which). These receptors all stem from a woman aged 40 to 50 with acute COVID-19.

The table lists this clone with a count of one. The chain links TRBV27 to TRBJ2-3; D is perhaps TRBD1 (5 bases). This CDR3 comprises 17 residues. Germline CDR1 and CDR2: MNHEY and SMNVEV (reference sequence). V lost 2 bases, J lost 1 base, and 16 bases lay in between. CDR3 residues: CASSLKSGYEGTDTQYF. The CDR3, as DNA: TGTGCCAGCAGTTTAAAGTCAGGGTATGAGGGCACAGATACGCAGTATTTT.

This chain joins TRBV6-5 and TRBJ1-2; TRBD1 might be the D (6 bases). V was clipped by 0 bases and J by 5 bases, with 13 bases between them. This CDR3 has 15 residues. In germline, CDR1 is MNHEY, CDR2 SVGAGI. CDR3 residues: CASSYSRTAQYGYTF. The DNA for the CDR3 is TGTGCCAGCAGTTACTCGAGGACAGCTCAATATGGCTACACCTTC.

The V gene is TRBV5-3, the J gene TRBJ1-2; tentatively, D is TRBD1 (5 bases). TRBV5-3 is filed as an ORF, its function uncertain. Trimming removed 1 base from V and 1 base from J, with 11 bases in between. The CDR3 consists of 15 residues. DNA for the CDR3: TGTGCCAGAAGCTTGTGGGGCAGCCTTAACTATGGCTACACCTTC. Amino acids: CARSLWGSLNYGYTF.

This clone was observed a single time. The rearrangement links TRBV20-1 to TRBJ2-7, with 10 positions matching TRBD2. CDR3 length equals 15 residues. Trimming at V came to 3 bases and at J to 5 bases, leaving 10 bases not matched to a gene. CDR1 and CDR2 (germline): DFQATT, SNEGSKA (reference sequence). The chain's CDR3 is CSASKASGRGDEQYF. Here the CDR3 DNA reads TGCAGTGCTAGTAAGGCTAGCGGGAGAGGTGACGAGCAGTACTTC.

V is TRBV19 and J is TRBJ2-2; D might be TRBD1 (6 bases). The CDR3 has 13 residues. With 3 bases removed from V and 5 bases from J, the gap between germline ends came to 7 bases. Per germline, CDR1 LNHDA and CDR2 SQIVND (reference sequence). The CDR3 region is CASSIGTTGELFF. The CDR3 DNA sequence: TGTGCCAGTAGTATTGGGACAACCGGGGAGCTGTTTTTT.

V gene TRBV29-1 combines with J gene TRBJ2-6; 12 bases line up with TRBD1. V lost 4 bases, J lost 4 bases, and 8 bases stayed unmatched. This CDR3 is built from 17 residues. Germline assignment: CDR1 SQVTM and CDR2 ANQGSEA. Here the CDR3 reads CSVGSGTGGAGANVLTF. DNA for the CDR3: TGCAGCGTTGGGTCCGGGACAGGGGGCGCCGGGGCCAACGTCCTGACTTTC.

The chain is built from TRBV7-2 and TRBJ2-1; D uncertain. V was clipped by 4 bases and J by 7 bases, with 11 bases between them. Germline V CDR1 and CDR2: SGHTA, FQGNSA. The length of the CDR3 is 13 residues. The CDR3 spells CASSSNWQNEQFF. The CDR3 DNA follows: TGTGCCAGCAGCTCCAATTGGCAGAATGAGCAGTTCTTC.

The chain's CDR3 is CASSPRDRRGQPQHF. The CDR3 DNA is TGTGCCAGCAGCCCCCGGGACAGGCGCGGTCAGCCCCAGCATTTT. This chain uses TRBV16 with TRBJ1-5, with 8 nucleotides matching TRBD1. The trim removed 4 bases at V and 6 bases at J, leaving 8 bases unmatched. The CDR3 is 15 residues long. Germline loops: CDR1 KGHSY, CDR2 FQNENV.

This chain links TRBV3-1 (or the pseudogene TRBV3-2) with TRBJ2-1; 8 nucleotides line up with TRBD2. The CDR3 extends over 15 amino acids. In germline, CDR1 is LGHDT, CDR2 YNNKEL (reference sequence). Unmatched junction bases numbered 8, after V lost 6 bases and J lost 4 bases. The CDR3 protein is CASSALAGGYNEQFF. The CDR3 bases are TGTGCCAGCAGTGCCCTCGCGGGGGGATACAATGAGCAGTTCTTC.

This clone was counted a single time. The chain carries TRBV19 and TRBJ1-4, with D maybe TRBD1 (5 bases). Looked up from germline, CDR1 is LNHDA and CDR2 is SQIVND (reference sequence). CDR3 length: 14 residues. V was cut by 5 bases and J by 6 bases, with 13 bases left in between. The CDR3 DNA reads TGTGCCAGTAGTCTGGGACTGACGTATGAAAAACTGTTTTTT. Its translation is CASSLGLTYEKLFF.

The V gene is TRBV27, the J gene TRBJ2-1, with TRBD2 matching 8 bases. Germline CDR1 and CDR2: MNHEY and SMNVEV (reference sequence). Trimming took 6 bases from V and 7 from J; bases not matched to a gene: 2. CDR3 length: 12 residues. CDR3 DNA sequence: TGTGCCAGCAGGACGGGGGGGAATGAGCAGTTCTTC. The encoded protein is CASRTGGNEQFF.

The genes are TRBV19 and TRBJ2-3, with D possibly TRBD2 on 6 matching bases. Trimming pared 0 bases from V and 1 base from J, leaving 17 bases between. The CDR3 is 18 amino acids. Germline V gene data show CDR1 as LNHDA and CDR2 as SQIVND (reference sequence). The CDR3 DNA follows: TGTGCCAGTAGTATAGATCGTCGTGGTAGCGGACGCACAGATACGCAGTATTTT. Residues: CASSIDRRGSGRTDTQYF.

The chain has TRBV7-9 and TRBJ1-1; no clear D. V was clipped by 5 bases and J by 2 bases, with 12 bases between them. Germline V gene sequence: CDR1 SEHNR, CDR2 FQNEAQ (reference sequence). The CDR3 contains 14 residues. The CDR3 bases are TGTGCCAGCAGCCCACAGAGCATTAACACTGAAGCTTTCTTT. Its translation: CASSPQSINTEAFF.

The chain recombines TRBV5-3 with TRBJ2-1; TRBD1 agrees at 7 bases. TRBV5-3 is assigned to the ORF class and has an uncertain function. With 9 bases clipped from V and 15 bases from J, the junction kept 9 bases outside the gene matches. CDR3 length: 10 residues. The DNA of the CDR3 is TGTGCCAAAATCGACAGGGTAAGGTTCTTC. Translating gives CAKIDRVRFF.

V is TRBV5-1 and J is TRBJ2-2, with 9 positions matching TRBD1. CDR1 and CDR2 from the germline V gene are SGHRS and YFSETQ. V trimming: 0 bases; J trimming: 5 bases; junction bases outside the gene matches: 5. The CDR3 is 16 amino acids. This CDR3 reads CASSLGPGTGTGELFF. The CDR3, as DNA: TGCGCCAGCAGCTTGGGTCCCGGGACAGGGACCGGGGAGCTGTTTTTT.

The V call is TRBV2, the J call TRBJ2-7; 10 bases are shared with TRBD2. Germline lookup yields CDR1 SNHLY and CDR2 FYNNEI. CDR3 length: 15 amino acids. Trimming took 6 bases from V and 6 from J; bases not matched to a gene: 11. The CDR3 DNA reads TGTGCCAGCAGCCGTCTAGCGGGAGTTGTTGGCGAGCAGTACGTC. It translates to CASSRLAGVVGEQYV.

V is TRBV18 and J is TRBJ2-5; tentative D call: TRBD2 (6 bases). The V gene lost 0 bases and the J gene lost 5 bases, with 10 bases spanning the gap. CDR3 size: 14 residues. Germline assignment: CDR1 KGHSH and CDR2 LQKENI. The CDR3, as DNA: TGTGCCAGCTCACCACCCGGGGGTTTGGAGACCCAGTACTTC. As protein: CASSPPGGLETQYF.

This clone was picked up a small number of times. Sequence at one end of the junction differs from germline and may be a read error. This rearrangement joins TRBV7-7 to TRBJ2-1; 8 positions agree with TRBD2. There are 15 residues in the CDR3. CDR1 SSHAT and CDR2 FNYEAQ come from the germline V gene (reference sequence). In DNA, the CDR3 is TGTGCTAGCAGCCTTCTAGCGGGCCCCTACAATGAGCAGTTCTTC. It translates to CASSLLAGPYNEQFF.

The chain couples TRBV29-1 to TRBJ1-2, with TRBD1 matching over 8 bases. With 2 bases clipped from V and 2 bases from J, the junction kept 1 base outside the gene matches. The germline gives CDR1 SQVTM, CDR2 ANQGSEA. This CDR3 is built from 13 residues. Here the CDR3 reads CSVEQGANYGYTF. The CDR3 region has the DNA TGCAGCGTTGAACAGGGGGCGAACTATGGCTACACCTTC.

The chain carries TRBV7-2 and TRBJ1-4; 9 bases fit TRBD1. The CDR3 runs to 14 residues. Losses at the gene ends were 5 bases for V and 7 bases for J; bases not matched to a gene: 5. The germline V gene encodes CDR1 SGHTA and CDR2 FQGNSA. The CDR3: CASSVGTGFEKLFF. The CDR3 nucleotides are TGTGCCAGCAGCGTCGGGACAGGGTTTGAAAAACTGTTTTTT.

This clone appeared a single time. DNA of the CDR3: TGTGCCAGCTCACCCTCCCCGGGAACTGAAGCTTTCTTT. This sequence encodes CASSPSPGTEAFF. V is TRBV18 and J is TRBJ1-1; D remains ambiguous. The V and J ends lost 3 bases and 5 bases respectively, with 10 bases between them. Germline V gene lookup returns CDR1 KGHSH and CDR2 LQKENI. This CDR3 spans 13 amino acids.

This clone was seen just once. The chain has TRBV9 and TRBJ2-1, with D possibly matching TRBD1 (5 bases). Germline V gene sequence: CDR1 SGDLS, CDR2 YYNGEE. CDR3 length: 16 residues. Trimming removed 0 bases at V and 1 base at J, with 11 bases between. The CDR3 region has the DNA TGTGCCAGCAGCGTAGACGGGTCAGGGTCCTACAATGAGCAGTTCTTC. It is translated as CASSVDGSGSYNEQFF.

The V and J genes are TRBV6-5 and TRBJ2-1; 10 bases agree with TRBD2. The CDR3 length is 15 residues. Trimming took 5 bases from V and 5 from J; bases not matched to a gene: 6. Germline V lookup: CDR1 MNHEY, CDR2 SVGAGI. The CDR3 coding sequence is TGTGCCAGCAGTACTAGCGGGATACTTAACAATGAGCAGTTCTTC. Its translation: CASSTSGILNNEQFF.

The chain links TRBV27 to TRBJ1-5; D might be TRBD1 (6 bases). Between the trimmed V and J ends, which lost 10 bases and 2 bases, there was a span of 15 bases. CDR1 and CDR2 from the germline V gene are MNHEY and SMNVEV (reference sequence). The CDR3 runs 14 residues. The CDR3 region has the DNA TGTGCCACCAGGCGAGCAGGGGGCAATCAGCCCCAGCATTTT. Translated: CATRRAGGNQPQHF.

The chain is built from TRBV24-1 and TRBJ2-2; possibly TRBD1 for D (6 bases). Germline CDR1 reads KGHDR; CDR2 reads SFDVKD. The CDR3 is 14 residues long. V was pared by 3 bases and J by 6 bases, with 10 bases between. CDR3 nucleotide sequence: TGTGCCACCAGTGATCCCGGGACATCCGGGGAGCTGTTTTTT. It yields the protein CATSDPGTSGELFF.

This clone is a singleton in its sample. This chain links TRBV25-1 with TRBJ2-3; TRBD2 agrees at 8 bases. Germline-derived CDR1 and CDR2 are MGHDK and SYGVNS. The CDR3 spans 16 residues. The V gene end was trimmed by 6 bases and the J gene end by 0 bases; junction bases not matched to a gene: 8. CDR3 coding DNA: TGTGCCAGCAGCCCGACTAGCGCCTCTAGCACAGATACGCAGTATTTT. This translates into CASSPTSASSTDTQYF.

The V call is TRBV19, the J call TRBJ2-1; D remains ambiguous. Trimming removed 1 base at V and 4 bases at J, with 11 bases between. The CDR3 is 15 amino acids. The V gene's germline CDR1 is LNHDA and CDR2 SQIVND (reference sequence). The CDR3: CASSIGSDYYNEQFF. Written as DNA, the CDR3 is TGTGCCAGTAGTATAGGATCAGATTATTACAATGAGCAGTTCTTC.